The present T cell receptor (beta chain) was sequenced within a study of T cell responses to AZD1222 COVID-19 vaccine. General study points: Donors in the cohort were predominantly white British and more often female, and clonal diversity was possibly underestimated. Only five or six people who got AZD1222 tested seropositive at baseline. Two AZD1222 administrations were followed by greater Spike-specific TCR breadth and depth. It was only after the peak T cell response that any repertoires were sampled.

Remarks on this clone: Its specificity is unknown.

Per the germline V gene, CDR1 is KGHSH and CDR2 is LQKENI. The CDR3 length is 16 residues. V lost 3 bases and J lost 0, with 15 bases in between. Method: immunoSEQ multiplex PCR; TCRdb's copy keeps in-frame clones and lacks some. This sample has roughly 100,000 clones, with around 90% found just once. The chain joins TRBV18 to TRBJ2-7; D is uncertain. The receptor comes from an adult in good health. This specimen was peripheral blood, taken on day 0 of AZD1222 vaccination. CDR3 residues: CASSPTSTVLSYEQYF. The CDR3 nucleotides read TGTGCCAGCTCACCGACATCTACAGTGCTCTCCTACGAGCAGTACTTC.